Included here is one TCR beta chain sequence, with context. The read terminates 3 residues before the CDR3 end, so the remaining end is supplied by the germline J gene. These data originate in a study of T cells in women clearing cervical HPV infection. Clones were read by immunoSEQ multiplex PCR, and TCRdb kept only the in-frame ones, dropping some. In all, the sample yields 20,000 or so clones. Germline loops: CDR1 LNHDA, CDR2 SQIVND (reference sequence). The CDR3 is made up of 17 amino acids. V shed 4 bases, J shed 0 bases, and the junction held 7 bases outside the gene matches. V is TRBV19 and J is TRBJ2-1, with 9 bases aligning to TRBD2. The sequenced material came from blood buffy coat. This clonotype originated in a woman aged 18 to 75 with a cervical HPV16 infection that either progressed to CIN3+ or cleared (not recorded which). The CDR3 DNA, read in part, is TGTGCCAGTAGTACAAATAGCGGGAGTAGCTCCTACAATGAG. This gives the protein CASSTNSGSSSYNE. The entire CDR3 sequence reads CASSTNSGSSSYNEQFF.